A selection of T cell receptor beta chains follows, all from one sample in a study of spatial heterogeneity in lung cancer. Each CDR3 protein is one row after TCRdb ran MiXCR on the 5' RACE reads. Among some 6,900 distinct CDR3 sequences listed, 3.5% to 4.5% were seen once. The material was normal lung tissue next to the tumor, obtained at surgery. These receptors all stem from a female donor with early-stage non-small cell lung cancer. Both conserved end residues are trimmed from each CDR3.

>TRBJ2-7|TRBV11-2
ASSPRRDGEQY
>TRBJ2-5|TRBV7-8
ASSPSLGGEETQY
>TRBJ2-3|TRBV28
ASTPSAKTFIKRIADTQY
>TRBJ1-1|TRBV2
ASSPIGTEAF
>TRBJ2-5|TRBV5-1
ASSQGQGQETQY
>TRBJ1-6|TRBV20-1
SAQPRESSPLH
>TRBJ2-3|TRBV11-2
ASSRDFSTDTQY
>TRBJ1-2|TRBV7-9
ASSPGTGGSVNRYGYT
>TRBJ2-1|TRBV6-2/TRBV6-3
ASRVPGGAGEEQF
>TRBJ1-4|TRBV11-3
ASSEDAGEKLF
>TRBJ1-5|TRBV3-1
ASSQAADNQPQH
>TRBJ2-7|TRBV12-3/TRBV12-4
ASSFGGEQY
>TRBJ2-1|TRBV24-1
ATSDRQGSINEQF
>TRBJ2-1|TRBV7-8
ASSPLMGAEF
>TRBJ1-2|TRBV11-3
ASSLVGYGYT